Following are 25 T cell receptor beta chains from one sample sequenced in a study of T cell responses to AZD1222 COVID-19 vaccine (dated by TCRdb to about 2021). Reading the label with the study, this specimen's time point is: baseline before first vaccination. Libraries came from the immunoSEQ multiplex PCR assay. TCRdb stores this immuneACCESS table with in-frame sequences only. Part of the clones is absent; in the studies checked, under half of the shortfall reflects unresolved V genes, and no reason is known for the rest. Present in this sample are 90,000 to 110,000 clones, about 85% of which were seen just once. The ten largest account for about 5% of the sample. The source was peripheral blood, collected on day 0 of AZD1222 vaccination. The receptors stem from an adult in good health.

This sequence joins TRBV4-3 and TRBJ2-2, with 7 bases aligning to TRBD2. Germline CDR1 is LGHNA and CDR2 is YSLEER. This CDR3 has 15 residues. Trimming removed 4 bases from V and 3 bases from J; junction bases left unmatched: 5. The CDR3 spells CASSLGTTYTGELFF. CDR3 DNA sequence: TGCGCCAGCAGCCTAGGGACTACCTACACCGGGGAGCTGTTTTTT.

The chain has TRBV6-6 and TRBJ2-5; 11 positions agree with TRBD1. V lost 7 bases, J lost 4 bases, and 2 bases stayed unmatched. Germline loops: CDR1 MNHNY, CDR2 SVGAGI (reference sequence). The CDR3 totals 13 residues. CDR3 nucleotides: TGTGCCAGCACCGGGACAGGGGGAGAGACCCAGTACTTC. It is translated as CASTGTGGETQYF.

This chain links TRBV30 with TRBJ2-5, with D possibly called TRBD1 or TRBD2 (6 bases each). Looked up from germline, CDR1 is GTSNPN and CDR2 is SVGIG (reference sequence). This CDR3 spans 15 amino acids. Trimming stripped 4 bases from V and 4 bases from J, with 19 bases between. DNA of the CDR3: TGTGCCTGGACTCTCTGGGGGGCCCGGTCAGAGACCCAGTACTTC. Its protein is CAWTLWGARSETQYF.

The chain uses TRBV6-1 and TRBJ2-7; TRBD2 agrees at 12 bases. V lost 3 bases, J lost 4 bases, and 7 bases stayed unmatched. This CDR3 spans 16 amino acids. Looked up from germline, CDR1 is MNHNS and CDR2 is SASEGT. In DNA, the CDR3 is TGTGCCAGCAGTGACGTAGGACTAGCGGGGAGGTACGAGCAGTACTTC. Protein product: CASSDVGLAGRYEQYF.

The J gene is TRBJ2-1, the V gene TRBV5-1; D is undetermined. The CDR3 consists of 14 residues. Germline loops: CDR1 SGHRS, CDR2 YFSETQ. V was pared by 2 bases and J by 7 bases, with 13 bases between. DNA of the CDR3: TGCGCCAGCAGCTTACAGCCGAGCGTTAATGAGCAGTTCTTC. Protein: CASSLQPSVNEQFF.

This sequence joins TRBV11-3 and TRBJ2-7, with TRBD1 as a possible D gene (5 bases). Germline CDR1 is SGHNT and CDR2 is YENEEA. The CDR3 runs 14 residues. V was shortened by 1 base and J by 5 bases, with 12 bases between the two germline ends. CDR3 residues: CASSLGGVMNEQYF. CDR3 sequence (DNA): TGTGCCAGCAGCTTAGGGGGCGTCATGAACGAGCAGTACTTC.

This chain links TRBV10-3 with TRBJ2-1; D not certain. From germline, CDR1 is ENHRY and CDR2 SYGVKD. The CDR3 is made up of 15 amino acids. Trimming cost V 2 bases and J 8 bases, with 16 bases left between them. Here the CDR3 DNA reads TGTGCCATCAGTGAGGGTCCTCTAGGTCCCGATGAGCAGTTCTTC. The encoded protein is CAISEGPLGPDEQFF.

This clone was detected only a few times. The chain uses TRBV5-5 and TRBJ2-5; 12 bases are a match to TRBD2. Germline CDR1 reads SGHKS; CDR2 reads YYEKEE (reference sequence). The CDR3 loop spans 15 amino acids. The V and J ends lost 2 bases and 5 bases, in that order; junction bases with no gene match: 4. CDR3 loop: CASSFLAGGLETQYF. CDR3 in DNA: TGTGCCAGCAGCTTTCTAGCGGGGGGGTTGGAGACCCAGTACTTC.

This chain links TRBV18 with TRBJ2-7; 8 nucleotides match TRBD1. Germline V gene sequence: CDR1 KGHSH, CDR2 LQKENI. V shed 2 bases, J shed 6 bases, and the junction held 6 bases outside the gene matches. CDR3 length: 14 amino acids. DNA for the CDR3: TGTGCCAGCTCACCAGCGACAGGGGTACCCGAGCAGTACTTC. It encodes CASSPATGVPEQYF.

The J gene is TRBJ2-6, the V gene TRBV30; D is uncertain. The CDR3 consists of 15 residues. V was trimmed by 3 bases and J by 9 bases, leaving 18 bases between them. The V gene's germline CDR1 is GTSNPN and CDR2 SVGIG (reference sequence). The CDR3 DNA sequence: TGTGCCTGGAGACTCTCCCTGGGAAAAAGCAACGTCCTGACTTTC. Encoded protein: CAWRLSLGKSNVLTF.

J is TRBJ1-5 and V is TRBV6-2 or TRBV6-3, with D tentatively TRBD1 (5 bases). The CDR3 loop spans 13 amino acids. Germline V CDR1 and CDR2: MNHEY, SVGEGT. V dropped 2 bases and J dropped 3 bases, with 5 bases sitting between them. CDR3 DNA: TGTGCCAGCAGTTACGGACACAATCAGCCCCAGCATTTT. Amino acids: CASSYGHNQPQHF.

The chain couples TRBV6-5 to TRBJ2-7; D not resolved. Germline CDR1 reads MNHEY; CDR2 reads SVGAGI. V shed 2 bases and J shed 0 bases, with 8 bases lying between them. CDR3 size: 14 residues. The CDR3 DNA reads TGTGCCAGCAGTTACACCGTAAGCTCCTACGAGCAGTACTTC. It specifies CASSYTVSSYEQYF.

V and J are TRBV7-2 and TRBJ1-5; no definite D call. The CDR3 has 15 residues. Germline loops: CDR1 SGHTA, CDR2 FQGNSA. Trimming removed 5 bases at V and 1 base at J, with 12 bases between. The CDR3 spells CASSPSFGSNQPQHF. DNA for the CDR3: TGTGCCAGCAGCCCCTCTTTTGGAAGCAATCAGCCCCAGCATTTT.

The V call is TRBV6-1, the J call TRBJ1-2; D unresolved. From germline, CDR1 is MNHNS and CDR2 SASEGT. This CDR3 contains 14 residues. V was trimmed by 0 bases and J by 8 bases, leaving 13 bases between them. CDR3 sequence (DNA): TGTGCCAGCAGTGAAGCGATAGACGACGACGGCTACACCTTC. Encoded protein: CASSEAIDDDGYTF.

This sequence joins TRBV6-1 and TRBJ1-5; D call uncertain. V lost 4 bases and J lost 0, with 22 bases in between. The length of the CDR3 is 19 residues. Germline V CDR1 and CDR2: MNHNS, SASEGT. As DNA, the CDR3 is TGTGCCAGCAGTGCCACGCAGCTGCGACCTAGTTATAGCAATCAGCCCCAGCATTTT. Translation: CASSATQLRPSYSNQPQHF.

This clone occurred once. The chain combines TRBV7-8 with TRBJ1-6; the D gene is possibly TRBD1 (5 bases). Deletions cut 6 bases from V and 7 bases from J, with 16 bases between. CDR1 and CDR2 from the germline V gene are SGHVS and FQNEAQ. The CDR3 is 15 residues long. CDR3 amino acids: CASRLMYRGNSPLHF. CDR3 bases: TGTGCCAGCAGACTTATGTACCGGGGCAATTCACCCCTCCACTTT.

The chain is built from TRBV2 and TRBJ2-7; 8 nucleotides match TRBD2. Germline-derived CDR1 and CDR2 are SNHLY and FYNNEI. Trimming removed 6 bases from V and 0 bases from J; junction bases left unmatched: 7. CDR3 length equals 15 residues. DNA for the CDR3: TGTGCCAGCAGCGCGTCCGGGACTAGCTCCTACGAGCAGTACTTC. Encoded protein: CASSASGTSSYEQYF.

The rearrangement links TRBV5-6 to TRBJ2-1; possibly TRBD1 or TRBD2 for D (5 bases each). V gave up 3 bases and J gave up 1 base, with 14 bases separating them. Germline CDR1 reads SGHDT; CDR2 reads YYEEEE. This CDR3 region has 16 residues. The CDR3 loop reads CASSWGPRGSYNEQFF. The CDR3 bases are TGTGCCAGCAGCTGGGGACCCCGGGGATCCTACAATGAGCAGTTCTTC.

A single count supports this clone. The gene calls are TRBV10-3 and TRBJ2-3; D unresolved. CDR1 ENHRY and CDR2 SYGVKD come from the germline V gene. V gave up 6 bases and J gave up 1 base, with 14 bases separating them. This CDR3 is built from 15 residues. The CDR3 region has the DNA TGTGCCATCAGCCCCGCTACAAGTGGCACAGATACGCAGTATTTT. Protein product: CAISPATSGTDTQYF.

V usage is TRBV5-1 and J usage is TRBJ2-1; 7 bases line up with TRBD2. Germline-derived CDR1 and CDR2 are SGHRS and YFSETQ. There are 14 residues in the CDR3. Trimming at V came to 7 bases and at J to 8 bases, leaving 12 bases not matched to a gene. CDR3 nucleotides: TGCGCCAGCGGGCGCGGGGGAAGCGCATATGAGCAGTTCTTC. Protein product: CASGRGGSAYEQFF.

This clone has just a few counts. The chain combines TRBV5-6 with TRBJ1-6; no clear D gene. Germline CDR1 SGHDT, CDR2 YYEEEE. Trimming shortened V by 0 bases and J by 7 bases, and 11 bases separated the two germline ends. The CDR3 totals 15 residues. The CDR3 protein is CASSLDPGSNSPLHF. In nucleotides, the CDR3 is TGTGCCAGCAGCTTGGATCCGGGGAGCAATTCACCCCTCCACTTT.

The chain joins TRBV5-4 to TRBJ2-5; D uncertain. The germline V gene has CDR1 SGHNT and CDR2 YYREEE (reference sequence). Trimming shortened V by 4 bases and J by 0 bases, and 7 bases separated the two germline ends. This CDR3 region has 13 residues. CDR3 bases: TGTGCCAGCAGCCGACTCTACCAAGAGACCCAGTACTTC. Translation gives CASSRLYQETQYF.

The J gene is TRBJ2-7, the V gene TRBV3-1 (or the pseudogene TRBV3-2), with 7 bases fitting TRBD2. Looked up from germline, CDR1 is LGHDT and CDR2 is YNNKEL (reference sequence). Trimming took 5 bases from V and 2 from J; bases not matched to a gene: 6. The CDR3 contains 14 residues. DNA of the CDR3: TGTGCCAGCAGCTTAGCCGGGGGGACCTACGAGCAGTACTTC. Translated: CASSLAGGTYEQYF.

This chain joins TRBV5-1 and TRBJ2-1; 8 nucleotides line up with TRBD2. Germline CDR1 reads SGHRS; CDR2 reads YFSETQ. V was pared by 0 bases and J by 2 bases, with 4 bases of the junction left unmatched. The CDR3 has 16 amino acids. The CDR3 region has the DNA TGCGCCAGCAGCTTGGGTGGTAGCGGGGCCTACAATGAGCAGTTCTTC. It translates to CASSLGGSGAYNEQFF.

This chain connects TRBV7-2 to TRBJ1-4; D is undetermined. Per germline, CDR1 SGHTA and CDR2 FQGNSA. The CDR3 runs 14 residues. The germline V and J ends were trimmed by 0 bases and 3 bases, with 5 bases remaining between them. CDR3 amino acids: CASSLAPSNEKLFF. CDR3 in DNA: TGTGCCAGCAGCTTAGCCCCCTCTAATGAAAAACTGTTTTTT.